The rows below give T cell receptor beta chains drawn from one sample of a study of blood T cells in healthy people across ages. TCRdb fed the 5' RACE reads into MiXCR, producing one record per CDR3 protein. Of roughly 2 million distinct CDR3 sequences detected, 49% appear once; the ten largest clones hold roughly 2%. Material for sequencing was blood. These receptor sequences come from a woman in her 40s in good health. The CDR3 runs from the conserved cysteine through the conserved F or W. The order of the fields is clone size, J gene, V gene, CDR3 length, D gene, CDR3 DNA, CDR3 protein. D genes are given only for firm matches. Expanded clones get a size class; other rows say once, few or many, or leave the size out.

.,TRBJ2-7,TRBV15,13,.,TGTGCCACCAGCAGAGATAGCGAAACCAAGCAGTACTTC,CATSRDSETKQYF
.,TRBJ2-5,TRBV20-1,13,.,TGCAGTGCTGGTCCGGTTTACCAAGAGACCCAGTACTTC,CSAGPVYQETQYF
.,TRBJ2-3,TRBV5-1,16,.,TGCGCCAGCAGCTTGTCACAGATCACTAGCACAGATACGCAGTATTTT,CASSLSQITSTDTQYF
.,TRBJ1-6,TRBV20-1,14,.,TGCAGTGCTGCCCTGGCAGGGGCTAATTCACCCCTCCACTTT,CSAALAGANSPLHF
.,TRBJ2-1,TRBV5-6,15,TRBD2,TGTGCCAGCAGCTTGCCAGGCGGGGGGTACAATGAGCAGTTCTTC,CASSLPGGGYNEQFF
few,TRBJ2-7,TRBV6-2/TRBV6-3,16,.,TGTGCCAGCAGTTACGGACGTACCCGTTTAGCCTACGAGCAGTACTTC,CASSYGRTRLAYEQYF
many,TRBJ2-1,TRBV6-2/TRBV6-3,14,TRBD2,TGTGCCATTAATAGCGGGGGCTCCTACAATGAGCAGTTCTTC,CAINSGGSYNEQFF
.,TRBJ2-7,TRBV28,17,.,TGTGCCAGCACCACTCCCGGCGGGGACAAGACCGTCTACGAGCAGTACTTC,CASTTPGGDKTVYEQYF
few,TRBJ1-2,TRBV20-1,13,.,TGCAGTGCTATAGACGGACGGCCCTATGGCTACACCTTC,CSAIDGRPYGYTF
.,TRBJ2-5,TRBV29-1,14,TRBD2,TGCAGCGTTCCTAGCGGGGAGATCCAAGAGACCCAGTACTTC,CSVPSGEIQETQYF
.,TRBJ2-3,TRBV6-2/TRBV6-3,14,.,TGTGCCAGCAGTTACTCGAAACCCTCAGATACGCAGTATTTT,CASSYSKPSDTQYF
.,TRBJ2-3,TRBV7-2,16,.,TGTGCCAGCAGCTTAATAACGGGAGTCGAGACAGATACGCAGTATTTT,CASSLITGVETDTQYF
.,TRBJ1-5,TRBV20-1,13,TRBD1,TGCAGTGCATGGACAGGTCGGGCGCAGCCCCAGCATTTT,CSAWTGRAQPQHF
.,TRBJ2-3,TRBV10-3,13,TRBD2,TGTGCCAGTAGCGGGGGTCCCGCGGATACGCAGTATTTT,CASSGGPADTQYF
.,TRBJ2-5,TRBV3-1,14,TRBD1,TGTGCCAGCAGAAGTCCGGGACAGGGAGAGACCCAGTACTTC,CASRSPGQGETQYF
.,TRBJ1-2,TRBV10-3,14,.,TGTGCCATCAGTGCACTCGGGCTCCAGCAGGGCTACACCTTC,CAISALGLQQGYTF
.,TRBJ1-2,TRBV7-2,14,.,TGTGCCAGCAGCCCTACTGCCGGGGACTATGGCTACACCTTC,CASSPTAGDYGYTF
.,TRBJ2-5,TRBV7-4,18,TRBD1,TGTGCCAGCAGCCCGGGACAGGGGGTCCTCGCCTCATACAATGAGCAGTACTTC,CASSPGQGVLASYNEQYF
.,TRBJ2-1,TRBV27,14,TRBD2,TGTGCCAGTTCCGGGACTAGTACTCGCAATGAGCAGTTCTTC,CASSGTSTRNEQFF
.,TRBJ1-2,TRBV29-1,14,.,TGCAGCGTTGAAGATCAAGGATCTAACTATGGCTACACCTTC,CSVEDQGSNYGYTF
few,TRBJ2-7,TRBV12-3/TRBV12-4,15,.,TGTGCCAGCAGTAGTCAGGGTCACCCGACTCGGGAGCAGTACTTC,CASSSQGHPTREQYF
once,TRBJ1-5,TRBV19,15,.,TGTGCCAGTAGTATATCTTCCAGACCCAATCAGCCCCAGCATTTT,CASSISSRPNQPQHF
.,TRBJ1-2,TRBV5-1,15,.,TGCGCCAGCAGGTCCGGGCCGCAACTACTCTATGGCTACACCTTC,CASRSGPQLLYGYTF
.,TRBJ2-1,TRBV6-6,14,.,TGTGCCAGCAGTTACCAAAGGTCCGACAATGAGCAGTTCTTC,CASSYQRSDNEQFF
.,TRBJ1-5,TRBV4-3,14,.,TGCGCCAGCAGCCAAGTATTCGGGAATCAGCCCCAGCATTTT,CASSQVFGNQPQHF
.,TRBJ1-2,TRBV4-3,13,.,TGCGCCAGCAGCCAAGATCAGGTGAACGGCTACACCTTC,CASSQDQVNGYTF
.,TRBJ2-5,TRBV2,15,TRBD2,TGTGCCAGCAGCGGACTAGCGGGGGACCAAGAGACCCAGTACTTC,CASSGLAGDQETQYF
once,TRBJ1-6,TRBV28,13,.,TGTGCCAGCGGCACGCACCTTAATTCACCCCTCCACTTT,CASGTHLNSPLHF
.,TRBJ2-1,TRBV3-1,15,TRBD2,TGTGCCAGCAGCCAACTAGCGGGGGGGCAAAGTGAGCAGTTCTTC,CASSQLAGGQSEQFF
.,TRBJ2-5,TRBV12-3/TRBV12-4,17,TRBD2,TGTGCCAGCAGTTCGCGGCGGGGGGGCTTAACCTACAATGAGCAGTACTTC,CASSSRRGGLTYNEQYF
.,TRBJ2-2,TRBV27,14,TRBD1,TGTGCCAGCACTGACAGGGGATTAACCGGGGAGCTGTTTTTT,CASTDRGLTGELFF
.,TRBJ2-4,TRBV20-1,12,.,TGCAGTGCTCGAGGGGGTAGCAACATTCAGTACTTC,CSARGGSNIQYF
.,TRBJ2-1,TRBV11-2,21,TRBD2,TGTGCCAGCAGCGAGTCCCCTAGACTAGCGGGGGGGCCGCGGAAAGAAGAGACCCAGTTCTTC,CASSESPRLAGGPRKEETQFF
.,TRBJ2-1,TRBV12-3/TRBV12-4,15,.,TGTGCCAGCAGGATAGACAGAGGGACTCGGAATGAGCAGTTCTTC,CASRIDRGTRNEQFF
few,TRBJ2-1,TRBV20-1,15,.,TGCAGTGCCCCGGACCCCACAGCCCCACACAATGAGCAGTTCTTC,CSAPDPTAPHNEQFF
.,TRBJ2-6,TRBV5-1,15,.,TGCGCCTGCAGCAGGGACATTTCTGGGGCCAACGTCCTGACTTTC,CACSRDISGANVLTF
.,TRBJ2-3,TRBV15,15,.,TGTGCCACCAGCAGACCCACTTCTAGCACAGATACGCAGTATTTT,CATSRPTSSTDTQYF
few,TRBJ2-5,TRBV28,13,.,TGTGCCAGCACTCAGGGGTTCCAAGAGACCCAGTACTTC,CASTQGFQETQYF
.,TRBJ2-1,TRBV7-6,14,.,TGTGCCAGCAGACAGAGTGAAGCTTACAATGAGCAGTTCTTC,CASRQSEAYNEQFF
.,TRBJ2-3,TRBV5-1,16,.,TGCACCAGCAGCTTGGCTCGGACTGCTAGCACAGATACGCAGTATTTT,CTSSLARTASTDTQYF
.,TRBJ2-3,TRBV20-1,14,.,TGCAGTGCTAGCAGGATCGGAAGCACAGATACGCAGTATTTT,CSASRIGSTDTQYF
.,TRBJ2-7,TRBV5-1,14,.,TGCGCCAGCACACATACGACAGGTGCCAATGAGCAGTACTTC,CASTHTTGANEQYF
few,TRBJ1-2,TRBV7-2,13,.,TGTGCCAGCAGCTTAGTTCAGTCGGGTGGCTACACCTTC,CASSLVQSGGYTF
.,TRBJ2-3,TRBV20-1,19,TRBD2,TGCAGTGCTAGAGCCTTCGGCCTAGCGGGGCCGATAGGCACAGATACGCAGTATTTT,CSARAFGLAGPIGTDTQYF
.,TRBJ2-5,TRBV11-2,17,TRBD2,TGTGCCAGCAGTTTCTCCGGGACTAGCGGGATCCAAGAGACCCAGTACTTC,CASSFSGTSGIQETQYF
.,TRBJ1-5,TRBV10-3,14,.,TGTGCCATCAGTGGAGATTATAGCAATCAGCCCCAGCATTTT,CAISGDYSNQPQHF